This T cell receptor beta chain was obtained from a study of T cell responses to AZD1222 COVID-19 vaccine (dated by TCRdb to about 2021). The study in broad terms: AZD1222 recipients whose second dose came at about 4 weeks and those whose second dose came at about 12 weeks were combined into one group, since spike-specific TCR depth and breadth did not differ between the two schedules. TCR sequencing covered more than 230 trial participants: about 210 given two doses of AZD1222 and 26 given two doses of MenACWY control vaccine. Trial participants were enrolled by age into subgroups of 18-55, 56-69 and 70-plus years, and around 150, 28 and 57 TCR-sequenced participants, respectively, were included in these subgroups.

In the paper's terms, the time point label means: baseline before first vaccination. Samples from vaccinated people were obtained from the UK trials COV001 and COV002, which included a single-blind randomized controlled phase 2/3 trial of AZD1222 (ChAdOx1 nCoV-19) in healthy adults. For TCRbeta chain sequencing, PBMC samples from trial participants were taken at day 0 and at day 28 after the second dose. The CDR3 regions of human TCRbeta chains were analyzed by immunosequencing. The study's processing was this. Repertoire TCRs were checked for matches against a reference library of SARS-CoV-2-specific TCRs that had been generated using the MIRA antigen-specificity platform. Breadth was defined as the fraction of unique TCRs that were SARS-CoV-2-associated, and depth was defined as the fraction of total T cells that were SARS-CoV-2-associated. Using the MIRA data, every spike-specific TCR was mapped to the spike region that the TCR reacted to and assigned to either a CD4 or a CD8 class. Log10-transformed breadth and depth values were compared by one-way ANOVA with Sidak's multiple comparisons tests. Imported from immuneACCESS, the table was reduced by TCRdb to in-frame sequences with V and J called. These copies leave out some clones; in studies compared against another copy, an unresolved V gene accounts for under half, and the cause of the remainder is not known. V, J and clone size were drawn from that table, and D and trimming were deduced from the DNA. Here the sample has 90,000 to 130,000 clones; about 90% occur a single time. The ten largest clones take up approximately 3% of the sample.

This clone was recorded at least ten times. The clone's antigen remains unknown. Per-nucleotide qualities are absent, and no much larger clonotype sits a single base away. Overall study outcomes, separate from this receptor: Reportedly, almost half of the unique spike-specific TCRs recognized epitopes lying outside the regions that are mutated in the B.1.351 and B.1.1.7 variants. The 56-69-year group was small, and its depth increase did not reach significance, likely because of low power. Conclusions about previously exposed vaccinees are limited because only 6 or 7 AZD1222 recipients were SARS-CoV-2 seropositive at baseline. After two AZD1222 doses, spike-specific TCR breadth and depth were significantly higher than at day 0 and than in MenACWY recipients. Because no day 14 peak-response samples were available, the repertoires could be characterized only after the peak T cell response. Vaccine-associated CD4 TCRs spanned the whole spike protein, with dominant responses in regions 160-218 and 743-854. Participants were mostly white British, with more females than males. The authors suggested clonal diversity may have been underestimated.

Measured from the cysteine to the phenylalanine, the CDR3 is 14 residues long. Only the CDR3 region is kept as DNA, spanning 42 bases read in frame from base 1. The V and J ends are trimmed by 7 bases and 8 bases, leaving 20 bases between them. The germline V gene sets CDR1 to SGHAT and CDR2 to FQNNGV. The specimen was peripheral blood, collected on day 0 of AZD1222 vaccination. This receptor chain uses TRBV11-2 and TRBJ1-1; tentative D gene TRBD1, with 6 bases matching. This TCR derives from an adult in good health. CDR3 loop: CASKGDPQTLEAFF. The nucleotide sequence reads as follows: TGTGCCAGCAAGGGGGATCCCCAAACACTAGAAGCTTTCTTT.